These 26 T cell receptor beta chains were sequenced from one sample in a study of T cells in Graves' hyperthyroidism and ophthalmopathy. RNA transcripts were the template for amplifying TCR beta CDR3 regions. The HTBI primer set was used in a first-round RT-PCR of the TCR CDR3. TCRdb re-called the multiplex PCR reads through MiXCR, storing one row per CDR3 protein. There are 370,000 or so distinct CDR3 sequences in the sample; around 25% occur only once, and 73% lies in the top ten. Sequencing was done on a sample of blood. Receptors were obtained from a middle-aged man with Graves' hyperthyroidism.

This clonotype has ten or more counts. The chain uses TRBV2 and TRBJ1-1; unclear D gene. In germline, CDR1 is SNHLY, CDR2 FYNNEI. The V gene lost 2 bases and the J gene lost 0 bases, with 7 bases spanning the gap. The CDR3 covers 14 residues. The CDR3 region has the DNA TGTGCCAGCAGTGAAAGTAGGATGAACACTGAAGCTTTCTTT. Amino acids: CASSESRMNTEAFF.

This clonotype was observed a handful of times. The chain joins TRBV6-1 to TRBJ2-7; 8 bases are shared with TRBD2. The CDR3 covers 15 residues. V shed 2 bases and J 4 bases; nucleotides not matched to a gene: 7. CDR1 is MNHNS and CDR2 is SASEGT in the germline V gene. CDR3 bases: TGTGCCAGCAGTGAATACTCCGGCGGGGGGTACGAGCAGTACTTC. This encodes CASSEYSGGGYEQYF.

This clonotype showed up just a few times. The chain is built from TRBV20-1 and TRBJ1-6, with a tentative D call TRBD1 (6 bases). Germline loops: CDR1 DFQATT, CDR2 SNEGSKA (reference sequence). This CDR3 contains 11 residues. The V end lost 3 bases, the J end lost 18 bases, and 15 bases lay between the germline ends. The CDR3 sequence is CSARTGGGYHF. The CDR3 nucleotides read TGCAGTGCTAGGACCGGGGGGGGCTACCACTTT.

Points on this clonotype: A junction boundary mismatches the germline segment, possibly from a read error. V usage is TRBV3-1 and J usage is TRBJ1-1, with a possible D match to TRBD1 (5 bases). The CDR3 is 14 amino acids. Per germline, CDR1 LGHDT and CDR2 YNNKEL (reference sequence). The CDR3 DNA reads as TGTGCCAGCAGTCAAGTATGGGGGGGAACTGAAGCTTTCTTT. Translation: CASSQVWGGTEAFF.

The chain joins TRBV12-5 to TRBJ2-1, with TRBD1 matching 9 bases. The V segment lost 1 base and the J segment 15 bases; nucleotides outside the gene matches: 4. CDR3 length: 12 residues. Germline assignment: CDR1 LGHNT and CDR2 FRNRAP. CDR3 sequence (DNA): TGTGCTAGTGGTTTGGGGGGACAGGGTCGGTTCTTC. It encodes CASGLGGQGRFF.

This clonotype was seen many times. The chain employs TRBV2 and TRBJ2-1, with D unclear. Per the germline V gene, CDR1 is SNHLY and CDR2 is FYNNEI. The CDR3 consists of 12 residues. Trimming cost V 3 bases and J 10 bases, with 10 bases left between them. The CDR3 DNA follows: TGTGCCAGCAGTGACCGAGGTTACGAGCAGTTCTTC. Translating gives CASSDRGYEQFF.

CDR3 loop: CASSLQGGNSPLHF. CDR3 in DNA: TGTGCCAGCAGTTTACAGGGGGGAAATTCACCCCTCCACTTT. This sequence joins TRBV12-3 or TRBV12-4 and TRBJ1-6; 7 bases line up with TRBD1. Trimming took 2 bases from V and 7 from J; bases not matched to a gene: 2. The CDR3 is 14 amino acids.

J is TRBJ1-6 and V is TRBV28, with D possibly TRBD1 on 5 matching bases. V was shortened by 6 bases and J by 9 bases, with 18 bases between the two germline ends. CDR1 and CDR2 from the germline V gene are MDHEN and SYDVKM. The CDR3 runs 15 residues. CDR3 region: CASSPPGGLGSPLHF. CDR3 nucleotide sequence: TGTGCCAGCAGCCCCCCTGGGGGTTTAGGTTCACCCCTCCACTTT.

This clonotype was found many times. V gene TRBV2 combines with J gene TRBJ2-5; no firm D call. The V gene lost 6 bases and the J gene lost 0 bases, with 11 bases spanning the gap. The CDR3 is made up of 14 amino acids. Germline V gene data show CDR1 as SNHLY and CDR2 as FYNNEI. CDR3 protein: CASRSLGNQETQYF. The CDR3, as DNA: TGTGCCAGCAGGAGTCTGGGGAACCAAGAGACCCAGTACTTC.

The chain uses TRBV20-1 and TRBJ2-3; 13 bases map to TRBD2. The CDR3 covers 15 residues. The V segment lost 6 bases and the J segment 6 bases; nucleotides outside the gene matches: 9. Germline V gives CDR1 DFQATT, CDR2 SNEGSKA (reference sequence). CDR3 in DNA: TGCAGTGCCACGGGACTAGCGGGAACGTCCGATACGCAGTATTTT. This sequence encodes CSATGLAGTSDTQYF.

This clonotype has a handful of counts. The rearrangement uses TRBV3-1 and TRBJ2-2, with 13 bases lining up with TRBD2. The CDR3 loop spans 17 amino acids. In germline, CDR1 is LGHDT, CDR2 YNNKEL (reference sequence). The V gene end was trimmed by 3 bases and the J gene end by 4 bases; junction bases not matched to a gene: 5. CDR3 nucleotides: TGTGCCAGCAGCCACCGGACTAGCGGGAGTCTCACCGGGGAGCTGTTTTTT. As protein: CASSHRTSGSLTGELFF. Full variable domain (missing parts from reference TRBV3-1 and TRBJ2-2): DTAVSQTPKYLVTQMGNDKSIKCEQNLGHDTMYWYKQDSKKFLKIMFSYNNKELIINETVPNRFSPKSPDKAHLNLHINSLELGDSAVYFCASSHRTSGSLTGELFFGEGSRLTVL.

The V gene is TRBV3-1, the J gene TRBJ2-7; 9 nucleotides align to TRBD2. Trimming took 2 bases from V and 3 from J; bases not matched to a gene: 8. The CDR3 has 16 amino acids. CDR1 and CDR2 (germline): LGHDT, YNNKEL (reference sequence). The CDR3 spells CASSQKGLAGIYEQYF. In nucleotides, the CDR3 is TGTGCCAGCAGCCAAAAGGGTCTAGCGGGAATCTACGAGCAGTACTTC.

This clonotype has just a few counts. The gene calls are TRBV20-1 and TRBJ2-5; D possibly matches TRBD1 or TRBD2 (5 bases each). Germline CDR1 reads DFQATT; CDR2 reads SNEGSKA (reference sequence). This CDR3 spans 14 amino acids. V was cut by 0 bases and J by 9 bases, with 17 bases left in between. The CDR3 DNA is TGCAGTGCTAGAGATCCTAGAGGGGAAAGGGCCCAGTACTTC. Translating gives CSARDPRGERAQYF.

This clonotype was observed a handful of times. The rearrangement joins TRBV30 to TRBJ1-3; D gene unclear. The V gene's germline CDR1 is GTSNPN and CDR2 SVGIG (reference sequence). Trimming took 2 bases from V and 4 from J, leaving 3 bases between them. This CDR3 is built from 11 residues. The CDR3 nucleotides are TGTGCCTGGAGTCGGGGAAACACCATATATTTT. Its translation is CAWSRGNTIYF.

The rearrangement joins TRBV30 to TRBJ1-1, with 9 bases aligning to TRBD1. CDR3 length equals 13 residues. J lost 4 bases, V lost 2 bases, and 2 bases had no gene match. CDR1 is GTSNPN and CDR2 is SVGIG in the germline V gene (reference sequence). CDR3 protein: CAWSRQGGTEAFF. The CDR3 DNA reads TGTGCCTGGAGTCGACAGGGGGGCACTGAAGCTTTCTTT.

The chain has TRBV20-1 and TRBJ1-6, with unresolved D. The CDR3 totals 14 residues. V was clipped by 3 bases and J by 10 bases, with 16 bases between them. CDR1 and CDR2 from the germline V gene are DFQATT and SNEGSKA (reference sequence). Written as DNA, the CDR3 is TGCAGTGCTAGGGCTGGGTTCGAGAGGTCACCCCTCCACTTT. It yields the protein CSARAGFERSPLHF.

The chain carries TRBV20-1 and TRBJ2-7; 9 positions match TRBD1. The CDR3 is made up of 14 amino acids. CDR1 and CDR2 (germline): DFQATT, SNEGSKA (reference sequence). Trimming removed 6 bases from V and 3 bases from J; junction bases left unmatched: 9. The chain's CDR3 is CSATTGTGYYEQYF. Written as DNA, the CDR3 is TGCAGTGCGACAACCGGGACAGGGTACTACGAGCAGTACTTC.

V gene TRBV29-1 combines with J gene TRBJ1-2; TRBD1 aligns across 7 bases. V trimming: 5 bases; J trimming: 3 bases; junction bases outside the gene matches: 9. The germline CDR1 and CDR2 sequences are SQVTM and ANQGSEA. The CDR3 is 14 residues long. CDR3 coding DNA: TGCAGCGTTCCCACCGGGACAGAACACTATGGCTACACCTTC. It yields the protein CSVPTGTEHYGYTF.

This clonotype was observed a handful of times. This rearrangement joins TRBV20-1 to TRBJ2-5; D perhaps matches TRBD2 (5 bases). The V end lost 3 bases, the J end lost 2 bases, and 13 bases lay between the germline ends. Looked up from germline, CDR1 is DFQATT and CDR2 is SNEGSKA (reference sequence). The CDR3 consists of 14 residues. The CDR3 bases are TGCAGTGCTAGTAAAATCGGGGTGCAAGAGACCCAGTACTTC. Translation gives CSASKIGVQETQYF.

This chain connects TRBV6-2 or TRBV6-3 to TRBJ1-4; the D gene is possibly TRBD1 (5 bases). The V gene lost 5 bases and the J gene lost 7 bases, with 11 bases spanning the gap. The CDR3 contains 13 residues. From germline, CDR1 is MNHEY and CDR2 SVGEGT. DNA for the CDR3: TGTGCCAGCAGTGCGGGGGGTAGTGAAAAACTGTTTTTT. The encoded protein is CASSAGGSEKLFF.

The genes are TRBV20-1 and TRBJ1-2, with 10 bases that match TRBD1. V lost 6 bases and J lost 4; bases outside the gene matches: 14. CDR1 and CDR2 (germline): DFQATT, SNEGSKA (reference sequence). This CDR3 region has 16 residues. This chain's CDR3 is CSAPLAGTGASYGYTF. The CDR3 DNA reads as TGCAGTGCCCCACTCGCCGGGACAGGGGCGAGCTATGGCTACACCTTC.

This clonotype has a count of ten or more. The chain uses TRBV7-8 and TRBJ2-7; 11 bases fit TRBD2. CDR3 length: 20 amino acids. V lost 0 bases to trimming and J lost 2 bases; unmatched junction nucleotides: 15. Germline assignment: CDR1 SGHVS and CDR2 FQNEAQ. In DNA, the CDR3 is TGTGCCAGCAGCTTAGCGACGACTAGCGGGACGACTAGGGTTACCTACGAGCAGTACTTC. Translating it yields CASSLATTSGTTRVTYEQYF. Drawing the rest from reference TRBV7-8 and TRBJ2-7, the complete variable domain is GAGVSQSPRYKVAKRGQDVALRCDPISGHVSLFWYQQALGQGPEFLTYFQNEAQLDKSGLPSDRFFAERPEGSVSTLKIQRTQQEDSAVYLCASSLATTSGTTRVTYEQYFGPGTRLTVT.

This clonotype showed up just a few times. The rearrangement joins TRBV15 to TRBJ2-7; TRBD2 agrees at 10 bases. The junction had 4 bases not matched to a gene; V was cut back by 0 bases and J by 5 bases. The CDR3 has 15 amino acids. Per germline, CDR1 LNHNV and CDR2 YYDKDF (reference sequence). The chain's CDR3 is CATSRDLAGVDEQYF. In DNA, the CDR3 is TGTGCCACCAGCAGAGATCTAGCGGGAGTCGACGAGCAGTACTTC.

This clonotype was counted many times. V and J are TRBV12-3 or TRBV12-4 and TRBJ2-7; TRBD1 matches at 7 bases. This CDR3 has 12 amino acids. CDR3 protein: CATDRDLNEQYF. CDR3 in DNA: TGTGCGACAGACAGGGATCTCAACGAGCAGTACTTC.

This clonotype was seen a few times. The genes are TRBV5-1 and TRBJ2-5, with 9 positions matching TRBD1. V trimming: 3 bases; J trimming: 5 bases; junction bases outside the gene matches: 5. CDR1 and CDR2 from the germline V gene are SGHRS and YFSETQ. The CDR3 extends over 14 amino acids. The CDR3 here is CASSSNGQGETQYF. CDR3 nucleotides: TGCGCCAGCAGCTCCAATGGACAGGGGGAGACCCAGTACTTC.

The chain has TRBV29-1 and TRBJ2-1; 10 nucleotides match TRBD2. Germline CDR1 SQVTM, CDR2 ANQGSEA. The CDR3 sequence is 17 residues long. With 3 bases clipped from V and 3 bases from J, the junction kept 11 bases outside the gene matches. The CDR3 here is CSVDRTDGTSVYNEQFF. CDR3 nucleotides: TGCAGCGTTGATCGGACGGATGGGACTAGCGTCTACAATGAGCAGTTCTTC.